Sequencing of this T cell receptor (beta chain) was carried out in a study of cytomegalovirus exposure and HLA in healthy donors. Comment on this clone: What it recognizes is unknown.

Findings of the study overall: Researchers counted 150 to 200 TCR beta chains as cytomegalovirus-associated.

Each donor's status was that of a healthy bone marrow donor. Donors sampled were nominally healthy, though unrecorded immune exposures were likely. The PCR contained 60 Vbeta and 13 Jbeta primers. This table comes from immunoSEQ multiplex PCR, and its TCRdb copy is limited to in-frame clones, with some not included. The table lists some 150,000 clones, approximately 79% of them singletons. The V segment lost 5 bases and the J segment 3 bases; nucleotides outside the gene matches: 6. The CDR3 is 15 residues long. The germline V gene has CDR1 SGHAT and CDR2 FQNNGV. The genes are TRBV11-2 and TRBJ2-7, with 11 bases identical to TRBD1. This clonotype originated in a woman aged 40-49 years in good health and CMV-seropositive. Sequencing input: PBMCs. The CDR3 DNA follows: TGTGCCAGCAGCCGTGGGACAGGGGGATTCTACGAGCAGTACTTC. Its translation is CASSRGTGGFYEQYF. Based on the CDR3 plus reference TRBV11-2 and TRBJ2-7, the full variable domain is EAGVAQSPRYKIIEKRQSVAFWCNPISGHATLYWYQQILGQGPKLLIQFQNNGVVDDSQLPKDRFSAERLKGVDSTLKIQPAKLEDSAVYLCASSRGTGGFYEQYFGPGTRLTVT.